This T cell receptor beta chain comes out of a study of CD8+CD57+ T cells in acquired aplastic anemia. Study information: The mean DNA yield obtained from sorted CD4+ and CD8+ cells came to around 3 ug.

Germline V CDR1 and CDR2: SGHVS, FNYEAQ. The V and J ends lost 5 bases and 4 bases, in that order; junction bases with no gene match: 5. The CDR3 loop spans 14 amino acids. Patients included in sequencing had previously demonstrated CD8+CD57+ cell expansion by flow cytometry. Study-wide results and limits: Both patients and controls carried the same twenty-nine CD8+ CDR3 sequences.

A note on this clonotype: Its cognate antigen is unknown.

According to the study, genomic DNA was the template for TCR beta VDJ and CDR3 profiling. TCRdb processed the reads anew with MiXCR; each CDR3 protein has one entry. The table includes 150,000 to 200,000 distinct CDR3 sequences, roughly 45% detected once. The chain uses TRBV7-6 and TRBJ2-1, with 7 bases lining up with TRBD1. The sample consisted of sorted CD4+, CD8+, or CD8+CD57+ T cells (not recorded which) from PBMCs. The TCR originated in a human donor with aplastic anemia. The CDR3 loop reads CASSNGQDYNEQFF. In DNA, the CDR3 is TGTGCCAGCAGCAACGGACAGGATTACAATGAGCAGTTCTTC.